The clone carrying this TCR beta chain was detected once. This sample was taken from a study of blood T cell repertoires in COVID-19. Study information: The origin of the acute and convalescent COVID-19 samples was the United States, Italy and Spain. T cells, B-cell-depleted T cells, or PBMCs provided the cDNA or gDNA that served as material.

Measured with immunoSEQ multiplex PCR; TCRdb has only the in-frame clones, and not every one. The sample has fewer than 250,000 clones, roughly 80% seen once. Germline CDR1 reads LNHDA; CDR2 reads SQIVND (reference sequence). After removal of 2 bases from V and 6 bases from J, the junction contained 2 bases not matched to a gene. The CDR3 length is 14 residues. The V gene is TRBV19, the J gene TRBJ2-1, with 9 bases lining up with TRBD1. The source of this sequence is a woman between 35 and 50 years old with active or convalescent COVID-19. Sequences were obtained from peripheral blood. The CDR3 coding sequence is TGTGCCAGTAGTATACGGGGACAGGGCAATGAGCAGTTCTTC. This codes for CASSIRGQGNEQFF.